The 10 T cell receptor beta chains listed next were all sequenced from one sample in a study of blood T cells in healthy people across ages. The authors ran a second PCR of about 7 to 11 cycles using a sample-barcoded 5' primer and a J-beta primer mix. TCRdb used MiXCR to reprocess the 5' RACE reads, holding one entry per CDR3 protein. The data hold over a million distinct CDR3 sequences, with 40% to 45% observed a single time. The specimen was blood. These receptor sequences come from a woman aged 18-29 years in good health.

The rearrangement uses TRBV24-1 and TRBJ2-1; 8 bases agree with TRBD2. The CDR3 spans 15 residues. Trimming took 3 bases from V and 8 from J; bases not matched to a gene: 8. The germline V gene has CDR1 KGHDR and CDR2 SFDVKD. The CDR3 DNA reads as TGTGCCACCAGTGATACCGGGACTAGGGGCGATGAGCAGTTCTTC. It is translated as CATSDTGTRGDEQFF.

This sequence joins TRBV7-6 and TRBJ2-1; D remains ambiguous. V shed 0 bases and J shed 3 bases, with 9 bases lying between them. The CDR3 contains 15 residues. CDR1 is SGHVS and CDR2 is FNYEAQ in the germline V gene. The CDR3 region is CASSLAGMVYNEQFF. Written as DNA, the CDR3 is TGTGCCAGCAGCTTAGCGGGAATGGTCTACAATGAGCAGTTCTTC.

The CDR3 nucleotides are TGTGCCAGCAGCCCGGGACATATGATGGGCACAGATACGCAGTATTTT. This encodes CASSPGHMMGTDTQYF. The rearrangement uses TRBV2 and TRBJ2-3; tentatively, D is TRBD1 (6 bases). The CDR3 consists of 16 residues. Germline V gives CDR1 SNHLY, CDR2 FYNNEI. V dropped 6 bases and J dropped 1 base, with 17 bases sitting between them.

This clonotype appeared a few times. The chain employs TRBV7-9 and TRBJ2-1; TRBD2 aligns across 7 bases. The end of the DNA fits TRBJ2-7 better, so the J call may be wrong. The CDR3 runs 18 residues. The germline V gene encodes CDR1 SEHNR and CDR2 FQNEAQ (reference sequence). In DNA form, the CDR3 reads TGTGCCAGCAGCTTAGCTGGGATTAGTCTAGCGGAGAACAATGAGCAGTACTTC. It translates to CASSLAGISLAENNEQYF.

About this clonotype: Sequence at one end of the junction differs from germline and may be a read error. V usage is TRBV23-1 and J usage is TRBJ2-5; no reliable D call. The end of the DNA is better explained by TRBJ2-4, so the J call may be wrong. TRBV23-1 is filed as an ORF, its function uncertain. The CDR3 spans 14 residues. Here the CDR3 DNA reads TGCGCTAGCAGTCATGAGAGCAAAAAAAACATTCAGTACTTC. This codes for CASSHESKKNIQYF.

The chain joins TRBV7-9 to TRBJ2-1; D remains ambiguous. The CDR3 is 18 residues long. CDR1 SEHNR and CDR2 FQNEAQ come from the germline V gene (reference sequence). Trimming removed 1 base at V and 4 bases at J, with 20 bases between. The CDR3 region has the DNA TGTGCCAGCAGCTTAGATGTTTTGTCAGACCACCCATACAATGAGCAGTTCTTC. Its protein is CASSLDVLSDHPYNEQFF.

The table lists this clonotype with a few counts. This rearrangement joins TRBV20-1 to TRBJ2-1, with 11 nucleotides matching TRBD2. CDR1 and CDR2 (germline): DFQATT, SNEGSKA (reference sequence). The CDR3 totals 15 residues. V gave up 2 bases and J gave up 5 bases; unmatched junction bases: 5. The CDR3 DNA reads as TGCAGTGCTAGACCTAGCGGGAGGCCAGACAATGAGCAGTTCTTC. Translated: CSARPSGRPDNEQFF.

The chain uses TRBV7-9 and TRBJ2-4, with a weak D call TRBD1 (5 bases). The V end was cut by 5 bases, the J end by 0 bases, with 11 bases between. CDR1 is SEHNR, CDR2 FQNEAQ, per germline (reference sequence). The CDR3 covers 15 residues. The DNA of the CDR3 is TGTGCCAGCAGCACGGACATCCTAGCCAAAAACATTCAGTACTTC. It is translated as CASSTDILAKNIQYF.

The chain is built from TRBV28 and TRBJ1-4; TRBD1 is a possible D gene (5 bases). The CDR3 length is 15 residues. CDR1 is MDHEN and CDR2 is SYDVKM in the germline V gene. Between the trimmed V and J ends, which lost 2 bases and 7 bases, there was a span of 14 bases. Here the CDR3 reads CASSLRGMFREKLFF. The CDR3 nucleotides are TGTGCCAGCAGTTTACGGGGGATGTTCCGTGAAAAACTGTTTTTT.

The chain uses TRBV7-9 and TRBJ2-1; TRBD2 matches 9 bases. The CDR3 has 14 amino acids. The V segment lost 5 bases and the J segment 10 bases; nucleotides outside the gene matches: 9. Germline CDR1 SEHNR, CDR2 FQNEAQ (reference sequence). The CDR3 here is CASSPGTSSYEQFF. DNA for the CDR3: TGTGCCAGCAGCCCCGGGACTAGCTCGTACGAGCAGTTCTTC.